The 29 T cell receptor beta chains presented below share a single source sample, sequenced in a study of blood T cell repertoires in COVID-19. Profiling relied on immunoSEQ multiplex PCR, and the TCRdb table lists in-frame clones only, not all of them. The sample carries approximately 320,000 clones, 70% to 90% recorded once. Sequenced sample: peripheral blood. Receptor source: a human donor in a cohort sampled during active COVID-19.

This sequence joins TRBV4-1 and TRBJ1-6; D not resolved. V lost 3 bases and J 4 bases, leaving 10 bases between the germline ends. CDR1 MGHRA and CDR2 YSYEKL come from the germline V gene. The CDR3 is 15 residues long. CDR3 nucleotide sequence: TGCGCCAGCAGCCAGGCTGGACTTTATAATTCACCCCTCCACTTT. Its translation is CASSQAGLYNSPLHF.

The V gene is TRBV24-1, the J gene TRBJ2-1; D might be TRBD2 (5 bases). Germline-derived CDR1 and CDR2 are KGHDR and SFDVKD. V lost 4 bases, J lost 3 bases, and 6 bases lay in between. This CDR3 spans 13 amino acids. The CDR3 nucleotides read TGTGCCACCAGTGAACGGGGCTACAATGAGCAGTTCTTC. This encodes CATSERGYNEQFF.

This chain links TRBV18 with TRBJ2-3, with 12 bases identical to TRBD2. The CDR3 has 17 amino acids. Germline-derived CDR1 and CDR2 are KGHSH and LQKENI. Trimming removed 3 bases from V and 4 bases from J; junction bases left unmatched: 8. The CDR3 bases are TGTGCCAGCTCACCCGATCGGACTAGCGGGGTGGCAGATACGCAGTATTTT. Translating gives CASSPDRTSGVADTQYF. The full variable domain, with the rest looked up from reference TRBV18 and TRBJ2-3, is NAGVMQNPRHLVRRRGQEARLRCSPMKGHSHVYWYRQLPEEGLKFMVYLQKENIIDESGMPKERFSAEFPKEGPSILRIQQVVRGDSAAYFCASSPDRTSGVADTQYFGPGTRLTVL.

The genes are TRBV21-1 and TRBJ2-3; the table's D call of TRBD2 was not tested on the DNA. TRBV21-1 is flagged as a pseudogene. The CDR3 is made up of 14 amino acids. Here the CDR3 DNA reads TGTGCCAGCAGCAAAGGAGGGAGCACAGATACGCAGTATTTT. Amino acids: CASSKGGSTDTQYF.

The chain links TRBV5-1 to TRBJ2-1, with 8 bases aligning to TRBD1. Germline V gene lookup returns CDR1 SGHRS and CDR2 YFSETQ. The CDR3 runs 14 residues. V dropped 4 bases and J dropped 2; count of bases not matched to a gene: 2. Written as DNA, the CDR3 is TGCGCCAGCAGCCCCAGGGGGCCCTACAATGAGCAGTTCTTC. It encodes CASSPRGPYNEQFF.

The genes are TRBV6-1 and TRBJ1-2; 7 bases fit TRBD1. After removal of 0 bases from V and 3 bases from J, the junction contained 7 bases not matched to a gene. Germline V gene sequence: CDR1 MNHNS, CDR2 SASEGT. CDR3 size: 16 residues. The CDR3 DNA reads TGTGCCAGCAGTGAAGCGGGTATAGGGGGCGACTATGGCTACACCTTC. This sequence encodes CASSEAGIGGDYGYTF.

The chain combines TRBV7-9 with TRBJ2-1; maybe TRBD1 (6 bases). The CDR3 sequence is 15 residues long. Trimming removed 5 bases from V and 0 bases from J, with 11 bases in between. Germline lookup yields CDR1 SEHNR and CDR2 FQNEAQ (reference sequence). Here the CDR3 DNA reads TGTGCCAGCAGCCCAGGGGAGAGCTCCTACAATGAGCAGTTCTTC. Amino acid sequence: CASSPGESSYNEQFF.

The sample holds a few counts of this clone. V usage is TRBV27 and J usage is TRBJ2-7, with D hard to call. CDR3 length: 12 residues. V was pared by 6 bases and J by 4 bases, with 10 bases between. CDR1 and CDR2 (germline): MNHEY, SMNVEV (reference sequence). The CDR3 here is CASSPNQYEQYF. The CDR3 bases are TGTGCCAGCAGCCCCAATCAGTACGAGCAGTACTTC.

The chain recombines TRBV24-1 with TRBJ1-2; D perhaps matches TRBD1 (6 bases). The V gene lost 3 bases and the J gene lost 7 bases, with 14 bases spanning the gap. The CDR3 runs 14 residues. Germline V lookup: CDR1 KGHDR, CDR2 SFDVKD. The CDR3: CATSDPGTKRGYTF. CDR3 in DNA: TGTGCCACCAGTGATCCTGGGACAAAGCGTGGCTACACCTTC.

The sample holds one count of this clone. The chain is built from TRBV9 and TRBJ1-6, with D possibly being TRBD1 (6 bases). Germline CDR1 SGDLS, CDR2 YYNGEE. This CDR3 is 16 amino acids long. Trimming took 3 bases from V and 7 from J, leaving 17 bases between them. CDR3 sequence: CASSARGGTGNSPLHF. The CDR3 DNA reads TGTGCCAGCAGCGCTAGAGGGGGAACGGGGAATTCACCCCTCCACTTT. The full variable domain, rest sourced from reference TRBV9 and TRBJ1-6, is DSGVTQTPKHLITATGQRVTLRCSPRSGDLSVYWYQQSLDQGLQFLIQYYNGEERAKGNILERFSAQQFPDLHSELNLSSLELGDSALYFCASSARGGTGNSPLHFGNGTRLTVT.

The chain joins TRBV7-3 to TRBJ2-3; D perhaps matches TRBD2 (6 bases). This CDR3 spans 12 amino acids. Trimming removed 2 bases at V and 12 bases at J, with 12 bases between. Looked up from germline, CDR1 is SGHTA and CDR2 is FQGTGA. The CDR3 DNA sequence: TGTGCCAGCAGCTTAGTAGGCGGGGCACAGTATTTT. Translated, it gives CASSLVGGAQYF.

The chain joins TRBV5-1 to TRBJ1-5, with a tentative D call TRBD1 (5 bases). Trimming pared 0 bases from V and 6 bases from J, leaving 13 bases between. The CDR3 is 15 amino acids. Germline V gene data show CDR1 as SGHRS and CDR2 as YFSETQ. This CDR3 is CASSLEWGGSQPQHF. The DNA of the CDR3 is TGCGCCAGCAGCTTGGAATGGGGGGGATCTCAGCCCCAGCATTTT.

The chain recombines TRBV10-3 with TRBJ2-2; 16 bases are shared with TRBD2. CDR1 and CDR2 from the germline V gene are ENHRY and SYGVKD. The CDR3 is 19 amino acids. Trimming cost V 5 bases and J 5 bases; bases outside gene matches: 11. The CDR3 here is CAISTPGLAGGSSTGELFF. In DNA form, the CDR3 reads TGTGCCATCAGTACCCCGGGACTAGCGGGGGGGAGTTCGACCGGGGAGCTGTTTTTT.

The gene calls are TRBV3-1 (or the pseudogene TRBV3-2) and TRBJ1-5; D gene ambiguous. V dropped 3 bases and J dropped 6 bases, with 9 bases sitting between them. The CDR3 totals 13 residues. The V gene's germline CDR1 is LGHDT and CDR2 YNNKEL (reference sequence). CDR3 sequence: CASSQRAGQPQHF. For the CDR3, the DNA is TGTGCCAGCAGCCAGAGGGCGGGTCAGCCCCAGCATTTT.

The V gene is TRBV5-5, the J gene TRBJ2-7; TRBD2 is a possible D gene (5 bases). CDR3 length: 13 amino acids. The V gene lost 5 bases and the J gene lost 1 base, with 10 bases spanning the gap. Germline CDR1 and CDR2: SGHKS and YYEKEE (reference sequence). CDR3 sequence: CASSRGSSYEQYF. As DNA, the CDR3 is TGTGCCAGCAGTCGAGGGAGTTCCTACGAGCAGTACTTC.

The rearrangement uses TRBV6-5 and TRBJ1-2; 9 nucleotides align to TRBD1. The CDR3 is made up of 14 amino acids. Unmatched junction bases numbered 6, after V lost 6 bases and J lost 4 bases. Germline CDR1 is MNHEY and CDR2 is SVGAGI. CDR3 protein: CASSPTGGVYGYTF. The DNA of the CDR3 is TGTGCCAGCAGCCCGACAGGGGGTGTCTATGGCTACACCTTC.

The rearrangement joins TRBV5-4 to TRBJ2-2; TRBD1 matches at 9 bases. Trimming at V came to 2 bases and at J to 4 bases, leaving 3 bases not matched to a gene. CDR1 and CDR2 (germline): SGHNT, YYREEE (reference sequence). The CDR3 contains 15 residues. The CDR3 DNA follows: TGTGCCAGCAGCTTAGGGGGACAGGGCACCGGGGAGCTGTTTTTT. Translation gives CASSLGGQGTGELFF.

V usage is TRBV2 and J usage is TRBJ2-7, with TRBD1 identical over 9 bases. Germline values: CDR1 SNHLY, CDR2 FYNNEI. The CDR3 length is 14 residues. V dropped 5 bases and J dropped 5; count of bases not matched to a gene: 7. The CDR3 region is CASSPGTGYHEQYF. DNA of the CDR3: TGTGCCAGCAGTCCCGGGACAGGGTACCACGAGCAGTACTTC.

The chain recombines TRBV30 with TRBJ1-5; D may be TRBD1 (5 bases). This CDR3 comprises 14 residues. CDR1 GTSNPN and CDR2 SVGIG come from the germline V gene (reference sequence). Trimming shortened V by 0 bases and J by 7 bases, and 13 bases separated the two germline ends. CDR3 in amino acids: CAWSVGAGRQPQHF. In DNA, the CDR3 is TGTGCCTGGAGTGTAGGGGCAGGGAGGCAGCCCCAGCATTTT.

The V call is TRBV19, the J call TRBJ2-1; D remains ambiguous. The V end was cut by 3 bases, the J end by 4 bases, with 16 bases between. CDR1 LNHDA and CDR2 SQIVND come from the germline V gene (reference sequence). The CDR3 totals 16 residues. The CDR3 nucleotides are TGTGCCAGTAGTATTAGGATGGGCACAACTTACAATGAGCAGTTCTTC. Translating it yields CASSIRMGTTYNEQFF.

This clone was found many times. V gene TRBV7-8 combines with J gene TRBJ1-5; 10 bases are a match to TRBD1. The CDR3 sequence is 15 residues long. Germline values: CDR1 SGHVS, CDR2 FQNEAQ. V dropped 1 base and J dropped 5; count of bases not matched to a gene: 2. The CDR3 region is CASSLGDRGHQPQHF. In nucleotides, the CDR3 is TGTGCCAGCAGCTTAGGGGACAGGGGCCATCAGCCCCAGCATTTT.

V usage is TRBV3-1 (or the pseudogene TRBV3-2) and J usage is TRBJ1-4; the D is unclear. V was cut by 4 bases and J by 4 bases, with 10 bases left in between. The germline V gene has CDR1 LGHDT and CDR2 YNNKEL (reference sequence). This CDR3 spans 14 amino acids. Here the CDR3 reads CASSLNSNNEKLFF. For the CDR3, the DNA is TGTGCCAGCAGCCTAAACAGTAATAATGAAAAACTGTTTTTT.

V is TRBV5-6 and J is TRBJ2-3; 11 nucleotides match TRBD2. Germline CDR1 is SGHDT and CDR2 is YYEEEE. With V trimmed by 5 bases and J by 2 bases, 7 bases remained unmatched. This CDR3 spans 16 amino acids. DNA of the CDR3: TGTGCCAGCAGGGCTCCGGGACTAGCGGTCACAGATACGCAGTATTTT. It translates to CASRAPGLAVTDTQYF.

V usage is TRBV10-3 and J usage is TRBJ2-7; TRBD1 matches 9 bases. From germline, CDR1 is ENHRY and CDR2 SYGVKD. This CDR3 comprises 14 residues. V trimming: 11 bases; J trimming: 6 bases; junction bases outside the gene matches: 14. The DNA of the CDR3 is TGTGCCTCCCAGACTCCGACAGGGGGTGCCGAGCAGTACTTC. This encodes CASQTPTGGAEQYF.

The rearrangement links TRBV6-5 to TRBJ2-2; 8 bases align to TRBD2. This CDR3 contains 15 residues. The V and J ends lost 6 bases and 8 bases, in that order; junction bases with no gene match: 11. In germline, CDR1 is MNHEY, CDR2 SVGAGI. Written as DNA, the CDR3 is TGTGCCAGCAGGGAGACGCGGGGGGTTAATGGGGAGCTGTTTTTT. It codes for CASRETRGVNGELFF.

The chain uses TRBV6-5 and TRBJ2-5, with unresolved D. Germline V gives CDR1 MNHEY, CDR2 SVGAGI. Trimming cost V 5 bases and J 2 bases, with 6 bases left between them. This CDR3 comprises 12 residues. CDR3 in amino acids: CASSPKQETQYF. The CDR3 nucleotides are TGTGCCAGCAGTCCTAAACAAGAGACCCAGTACTTC.

The chain recombines TRBV5-1 with TRBJ1-2, with 7 positions matching TRBD1. The germline V gene has CDR1 SGHRS and CDR2 YFSETQ. The CDR3 consists of 12 residues. The V segment lost 0 bases and the J segment 12 bases; nucleotides outside the gene matches: 5. The DNA for the CDR3 is TGCGCCAGCAGCTTGGCTGGACAGGAGAACACCTTC. Translated, it gives CASSLAGQENTF.

A few counts support this clone. The V call is TRBV25-1, the J call TRBJ2-7, with D perhaps matching TRBD1 (5 bases). V lost 2 bases to trimming and J lost 2 bases, with 10 bases between them. The germline V gene has CDR1 MGHDK and CDR2 SYGVNS. The CDR3 loop spans 14 amino acids. The CDR3 bases are TGTGCCAGCAGTGAAAGGGGCAGTACCTACGAGCAGTACTTC. This encodes CASSERGSTYEQYF.

The chain links TRBV7-9 to TRBJ2-1; TRBD1 matches at 7 bases. The germline gives CDR1 SEHNR, CDR2 FQNEAQ (reference sequence). Trimming took 5 bases from V and 7 from J; bases not matched to a gene: 11. The CDR3 extends over 15 amino acids. Here the CDR3 reads CASSPGQFNRNEQFF. CDR3 nucleotides: TGTGCCAGCAGCCCGGGACAGTTCAACCGGAATGAGCAGTTCTTC.